This record looks at one T cell receptor beta chain sequence and its context. Profiling relied on immunoSEQ multiplex PCR, and the TCRdb table lists in-frame clones only, not all of them. Of approximately 88,000 clones listed, approximately 95% are singletons. This specimen belongs to a study of T cell changes during pregnancy in multiple sclerosis. The germline V gene has CDR1 SNHLY and CDR2 FYNNEI. The CDR3 runs 13 residues. J gave up 2 bases and V 11 bases, and 6 bases lay outside the gene matches. Sequencing used peripheral blood, obtained in the first trimester of pregnancy. This sequence joins TRBV2 and TRBJ2-3; the match to TRBD2 covers 8 bases. The clonotype originates from a female donor with multiple sclerosis, enrolled in a pregnancy study. CDR3 coding DNA: TGTGCCTCGAGCGGGGGTTTCACAGATACGCAGTATTTT. This encodes CASSGGFTDTQYF.